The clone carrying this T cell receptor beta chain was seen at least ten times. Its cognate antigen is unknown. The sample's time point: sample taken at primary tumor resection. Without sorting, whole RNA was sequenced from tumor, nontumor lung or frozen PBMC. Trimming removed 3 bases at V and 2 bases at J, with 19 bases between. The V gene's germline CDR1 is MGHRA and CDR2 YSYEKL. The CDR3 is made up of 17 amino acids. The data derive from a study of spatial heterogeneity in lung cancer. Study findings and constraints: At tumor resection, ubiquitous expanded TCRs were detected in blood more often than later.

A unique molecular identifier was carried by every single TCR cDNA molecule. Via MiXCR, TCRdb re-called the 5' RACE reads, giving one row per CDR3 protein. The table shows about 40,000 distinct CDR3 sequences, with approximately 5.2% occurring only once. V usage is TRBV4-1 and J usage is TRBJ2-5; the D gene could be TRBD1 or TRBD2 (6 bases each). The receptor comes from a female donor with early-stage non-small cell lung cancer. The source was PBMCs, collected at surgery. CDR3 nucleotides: TGCGCCAGCAGCCAGCTCTTACAGGGACTCCAACAAGAGACCCAGTACTTC. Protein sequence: CASSQLLQGLQQETQYF.